The TCR beta chain under discussion was sequenced for a study of blood T cell repertoires in COVID-19. On the study more broadly: Samples of COVID-19 (acute and convalescent) were obtained from the United States, Italy and Spain. T cells, B-cell-depleted T cells, or PBMCs supplied cDNA or gDNA.

The length of the CDR3 is 14 residues. In germline, CDR1 is LGHNA, CDR2 YNFKEQ. Trimming removed 1 base at V and 2 bases at J, with 8 bases between. As handled by the study authors: Using reference gene primer amplification, nucleated cell counts were estimated. TCRdb's table, derived via immunoSEQ multiplex PCR, lists solely in-frame clones and lacks some. Clonal size and the V and J genes are those of that table, whereas D and trimming came from the DNA. The sample carries approximately 150,000 clones, around 88% recorded once. J is TRBJ2-5 and V is TRBV4-2; D is undetermined. The clonotype was recovered from a human donor in a cohort sampled during active COVID-19. Sequenced material: peripheral blood. The CDR3 sequence is CASSQGATQETQYF. CDR3 nucleotides: TGTGCCAGCAGCCAAGGAGCGACTCAAGAGACCCAGTACTTC.